The 3 T cell receptor beta chains listed next were all sequenced from one sample in a study of cytomegalovirus exposure and HLA in healthy donors (dated by TCRdb to about 2017). Receptor amplification or capture employed the immunoSEQ multiplex PCR assay. For the multiplex PCR, a mixture combining 60 forward primers for TCR Vbeta segments and 13 reverse primers for TCR Jbeta segments was used. Entries here come from immuneACCESS through TCRdb and include only in-frame sequences with V and J called. Some clones fail to appear in such tables; in the studies checked, an unresolved V gene covers under half of the shortfall, and the cause of the remainder is unknown. This sample is represented by 100,000 to 150,000 clones; roughly 78% of them were singletons. Under 3% of the sample comes from the top ten. What was sequenced was PBMCs. Receptor source: a man aged 30 to 45 in good health and CMV-seronegative.

The J gene is TRBJ2-5, the V gene TRBV6-5, with D perhaps matching TRBD1 (5 bases). Germline V gene data show CDR1 as MNHEY and CDR2 as SVGAGI. There are 13 residues in the CDR3. The germline V and J ends were trimmed by 2 bases and 5 bases, with 9 bases remaining between them. The CDR3 protein is CASSYRGGETQYF. CDR3 in DNA: TGTGCCAGCAGTTACAGGGGTGGGGAGACCCAGTACTTC.

V gene TRBV5-1 combines with J gene TRBJ2-5, with 7 bases fitting TRBD1. CDR1 SGHRS and CDR2 YFSETQ come from the germline V gene. The CDR3 spans 16 residues. V dropped 3 bases and J dropped 0; count of bases not matched to a gene: 8. CDR3 DNA: TGCGCCAGCAGCTGGATCGGGACAGCGTACCAAGAGACCCAGTACTTC. Protein product: CASSWIGTAYQETQYF.

In this sample, this clone turned up a few times. V and J are TRBV4-2 and TRBJ2-1, with D unresolved. V was shortened by 5 bases and J by 0 bases, with 11 bases between the two germline ends. Germline V lookup: CDR1 LGHNA, CDR2 YNFKEQ. The CDR3 totals 15 residues. The CDR3 region is CASSTTRSSYNEQFF. CDR3 nucleotides: TGTGCCAGCAGCACTACTCGGAGCTCCTACAATGAGCAGTTCTTC.